One sample yielded the 29 T cell receptor beta chains listed below, sequenced in a study of shared clonotypes between healthy human individuals. The method was immunoSEQ multiplex PCR; TCRdb's version includes in-frame clones alone and lacks a portion of them. The sample carries roughly 1,500,000 clones, around 98.5% recorded once. The source material was naive CD4+ T cells sorted from blood. Stated subset: CD45RA+ positively selected. The receptors originated from a man aged 25 to 40 in good health.

The chain joins TRBV6-5 to TRBJ1-2, with D unresolved. Looked up from germline, CDR1 is MNHEY and CDR2 is SVGAGI. Trimming removed 2 bases from V and 1 base from J, with 8 bases in between. The CDR3 sequence is 14 residues long. CDR3 nucleotide sequence: TGTGCCAGCAGTTACAGTACGGTTAACTATGGCTACACCTTC. Protein sequence: CASSYSTVNYGYTF.

The chain joins TRBV10-1 to TRBJ2-5, with 8 bases that match TRBD2. The J segment lost 3 bases and the V segment lost 5 bases, leaving 8 bases of the junction unmatched. Germline loops: CDR1 WNHNN, CDR2 SYGVQD (reference sequence). The length of the CDR3 is 15 residues. CDR3 sequence: CASSTVIAGKETQYF. The CDR3 nucleotides are TGCGCCAGCAGTACCGTCATAGCGGGAAAAGAGACCCAGTACTTC.

The chain couples TRBV10-3 to TRBJ2-7; D assignment may be TRBD1 or TRBD2 (5 bases each). CDR3 length equals 12 residues. CDR1 and CDR2 (germline): ENHRY, SYGVKD. Trimming left V 7 bases short and J 5 bases short, with 12 bases between. The CDR3 DNA reads as TGTGCCATCACAGGGAGAAGCGACGAGCAGTACTTC. It yields the protein CAITGRSDEQYF.

This rearrangement joins TRBV28 to TRBJ1-2; D remains unclear. V gave up 6 bases and J gave up 5 bases, with 10 bases separating them. The germline V gene encodes CDR1 MDHEN and CDR2 SYDVKM. This CDR3 region has 12 residues. CDR3 nucleotides: TGTGCCAGCAGCGGCAGACATTATGGCTACACCTTC. This gives the protein CASSGRHYGYTF.

The chain links TRBV7-9 to TRBJ1-4; D is ambiguous. With 5 bases removed from V and 8 bases from J, the gap between germline ends came to 12 bases. Germline CDR1 SEHNR, CDR2 FQNEAQ (reference sequence). The CDR3 runs 13 residues. The CDR3 DNA reads TGTGCCAGCAGCCCCAGAACCAGCGAAAAACTGTTTTTT. Its translation is CASSPRTSEKLFF. The full variable domain, completed using reference TRBV7-9 and TRBJ1-4, is DTGVSQNPRHKITKRGQNVTFRCDPISEHNRLYWYRQTLGQGPEFLTYFQNEAQLEKSRLLSDRFSAERPKGSFSTLEIQRTEQGDSAMYLCASSPRTSEKLFFGSGTQLSVL.

The rearrangement joins TRBV5-1 to TRBJ2-7; 10 nucleotides agree with TRBD1. Unmatched junction bases numbered 4, after V lost 4 bases and J lost 3 bases. This CDR3 has 14 amino acids. The germline gives CDR1 SGHRS, CDR2 YFSETQ. As DNA, the CDR3 is TGCGCCAGCAGCCGCGACAGGGGGCACTACGAGCAGTACTTC. Its protein product is CASSRDRGHYEQYF.

Only one count was recorded for this clone. This chain links TRBV5-4 with TRBJ1-4, with 8 bases that match TRBD1. CDR3 size: 18 residues. V gave up 3 bases and J gave up 2 bases; unmatched junction bases: 12. In germline, CDR1 is SGHNT, CDR2 YYREEE (reference sequence). The CDR3 DNA follows: TGTGCCAGCAGCTCGGAACCATTTTCAGGGGGCACTAATGAAAAACTGTTTTTT. Its translation: CASSSEPFSGGTNEKLFF.

The rearrangement links TRBV5-4 to TRBJ2-5; D is perhaps TRBD1 (5 bases). V lost 1 base and J 6 bases, leaving 10 bases between the germline ends. The V gene's germline CDR1 is SGHNT and CDR2 YYREEE (reference sequence). There are 13 residues in the CDR3. CDR3 bases: TGTGCCAGCAGCTTGACAGGTATGAAGACCCAGTACTTC. Residues: CASSLTGMKTQYF.

The chain uses TRBV2 and TRBJ1-5, with D possibly matching TRBD1 (6 bases). Germline CDR1 reads SNHLY; CDR2 reads FYNNEI. This CDR3 contains 15 residues. V dropped 5 bases and J dropped 0 bases, with 11 bases sitting between them. The CDR3 here is CASSPDRLSNQPQHF. Written as DNA, the CDR3 is TGTGCCAGCAGTCCAGACAGGCTTAGCAATCAGCCCCAGCATTTT.

J is TRBJ2-3 and V is TRBV19; D is ambiguous. Looked up from germline, CDR1 is LNHDA and CDR2 is SQIVND (reference sequence). CDR3 length equals 15 residues. Trimming removed 3 bases from V and 3 bases from J, with 13 bases in between. The CDR3 here is CASSIQALPTDTQYF. In DNA form, the CDR3 reads TGTGCCAGTAGTATTCAGGCCCTGCCAACAGATACGCAGTATTTT.

In DNA, the CDR3 is TGTGCCAGCAGAACCCTAGCGGGAGGTGCGTACGAGCAGTACTTC. Protein sequence: CASRTLAGGAYEQYF. The chain uses TRBV27 and TRBJ2-7; TRBD2 matches at 11 bases. The V gene end was trimmed by 6 bases and the J gene end by 4 bases; junction bases not matched to a gene: 8. CDR1 is MNHEY, CDR2 SMNVEV, per germline (reference sequence). The CDR3 runs to 15 residues.

A note on this clone: The same CDR3 can be traced to other DNA sequences in this sample. The chain combines TRBV5-1 with TRBJ2-7; D might be TRBD1 (5 bases). Trimming took off 6 bases at V and 2 bases at J, with 6 bases between the two ends. Per the germline V gene, CDR1 is SGHRS and CDR2 is YFSETQ. The CDR3 extends over 11 amino acids. CDR3 DNA sequence: TGCGCCAGCAAGGGGACCTACGAGCAGTACTTC. Protein: CASKGTYEQYF.

The chain uses TRBV5-1 and TRBJ2-5, with unresolved D. The germline CDR1 and CDR2 sequences are SGHRS and YFSETQ. V was pared by 4 bases and J by 4 bases, with 23 bases between. This CDR3 comprises 17 residues. Written as DNA, the CDR3 is TGCGCCAGCAGCCCAACTTTGGGTCGGCTCCAGAGAGAGACCCAGTACTTC. Its protein product is CASSPTLGRLQRETQYF.

Turning to this clone: An end of the junction does not agree with germline; a read error may underlie this. The rearrangement links TRBV15 to TRBJ2-1; D is possibly TRBD1 or TRBD2 (5 bases each). This CDR3 has 13 residues. Germline CDR1 reads LNHNV; CDR2 reads YYDKDF (reference sequence). The CDR3: CATSRDLGDQSVF. The CDR3 DNA reads TGTGCCACCAGCAGAGATTTAGGGGACCAGTCGGTCTTC.

J is TRBJ2-1 and V is TRBV5-1; TRBD1 matches at 7 bases. The trim removed 3 bases at V and 12 bases at J, leaving 6 bases unmatched. Germline V lookup: CDR1 SGHRS, CDR2 YFSETQ. The CDR3 is made up of 12 amino acids. This CDR3 reads CASSWGTGAQFF. CDR3 nucleotides: TGCGCCAGCAGCTGGGGAACAGGGGCGCAGTTCTTC.

This clone appeared once. The rearrangement joins TRBV19 to TRBJ1-2; D is uncertain. The germline V gene has CDR1 LNHDA and CDR2 SQIVND (reference sequence). CDR3 size: 12 residues. V lost 4 bases and J 8 bases, leaving 11 bases between the germline ends. The CDR3 DNA reads TGTGCCAGTAGTACCACGGCGTACGGCTACACCTTC. This translates into CASSTTAYGYTF.

The V and J genes are TRBV27 and TRBJ2-1, with no clear D. The CDR3 runs 15 residues. The germline CDR1 and CDR2 sequences are MNHEY and SMNVEV (reference sequence). Deletions cut 3 bases from V and 3 bases from J, with 12 bases between. The CDR3 loop reads CASSFSGLRYNEQFF. CDR3 coding DNA: TGTGCCAGCAGTTTTTCCGGGTTACGCTACAATGAGCAGTTCTTC.

The chain has TRBV5-4 and TRBJ2-2, with no clear D. Between the trimmed V and J ends, which lost 3 bases and 7 bases, there was a span of 16 bases. Looked up from germline, CDR1 is SGHNT and CDR2 is YYREEE (reference sequence). CDR3 length equals 15 residues. Here the CDR3 DNA reads TGTGCCAGCAGCTCACCTGGATCTGCCGGCGGGGAGCTGTTTTTT. Amino acids: CASSSPGSAGGELFF.

This clone was detected once. The chain recombines TRBV5-4 with TRBJ2-7; 13 positions agree with TRBD2. The CDR3 consists of 17 residues. Per the germline V gene, CDR1 is SGHNT and CDR2 is YYREEE (reference sequence). The junction had 9 bases not matched to a gene; V was cut back by 4 bases and J by 2 bases. The CDR3 nucleotides read TGTGCCAGCAGCCGCGGGGGGGGACTAGCGGGACCCTACGAGCAGTACTTC. Translating gives CASSRGGGLAGPYEQYF.

A word on this clone: The sample contains more than one DNA sequence encoding this CDR3. The chain uses TRBV7-2 and TRBJ2-5, with unresolved D. The V gene's germline CDR1 is SGHTA and CDR2 FQGNSA. With 1 base removed from V and 2 bases from J, the gap between germline ends came to 8 bases. This CDR3 has 14 residues. The CDR3 region has the DNA TGTGCCAGCAGCTTAGTCGCAGCGCAAGAGACCCAGTACTTC. It encodes CASSLVAAQETQYF.

The chain combines TRBV5-1 with TRBJ2-2, with TRBD2 matching over 11 bases. With V trimmed by 8 bases and J by 4 bases, 4 bases remained unmatched. Germline V gene data show CDR1 as SGHRS and CDR2 as YFSETQ. This CDR3 region has 14 residues. The CDR3 reads CASFGLAGTGELFF. CDR3 DNA sequence: TGCGCCAGTTTCGGACTAGCGGGCACCGGGGAGCTGTTTTTT.

The chain joins TRBV29-1 to TRBJ1-3, with D tentatively TRBD1 (5 bases). The V end lost 5 bases, the J end lost 0 bases, and 11 bases lay between the germline ends. The CDR3 runs to 14 residues. The germline gives CDR1 SQVTM, CDR2 ANQGSEA. The CDR3 DNA sequence: TGCAGCGTTTCGGGACTATACTCTGGAAACACCATATATTTT. It codes for CSVSGLYSGNTIYF.

This chain links TRBV4-1 with TRBJ2-7, with D tentatively TRBD1 or TRBD2 (6 bases each). CDR1 and CDR2 from the germline V gene are MGHRA and YSYEKL. Trimming shortened V by 4 bases and J by 0 bases, and 16 bases separated the two germline ends. This CDR3 has 16 amino acids. This CDR3 reads CASSPRPRGLSYEQYF. The DNA for the CDR3 is TGCGCCAGCAGCCCTAGGCCCAGGGGACTCTCCTACGAGCAGTACTTC.

The V gene is TRBV4-3, the J gene TRBJ2-1, with 7 bases that match TRBD2. The CDR3 length is 14 residues. Germline V gene lookup returns CDR1 LGHNA and CDR2 YSLEER. J was trimmed by 8 bases and V by 4 bases; bases with no gene match: 8. DNA of the CDR3: TGCGCCAGCAGCCTTTTCCGCACTAGCGATGAGCAGTTCTTC. Encoded protein: CASSLFRTSDEQFF.

The table lists this clone with a few counts. This rearrangement joins TRBV5-1 to TRBJ2-2; D remains unclear. CDR1 and CDR2 from the germline V gene are SGHRS and YFSETQ. Trimming took 4 bases from V and 1 from J, leaving 2 bases between them. The CDR3 totals 12 residues. The CDR3 loop reads CASSKNTGELFF. The DNA for the CDR3 is TGCGCCAGCAGCAAGAACACCGGGGAGCTGTTTTTT.

Worth noting for this clone: An end of the junction differs from the germline gene, which may be a read error. Written as DNA, the CDR3 is TGTGCCAGCATTTCCTCAGGGACAGGTACTTCGTCCTTC. Translation gives CASISSGTGTSSF. The rearrangement uses TRBV6-1 and TRBJ1-2; 8 bases map to TRBD1. Per germline, CDR1 MNHNS and CDR2 SASEGT. The CDR3 loop spans 13 amino acids.

The chain uses TRBV19 and TRBJ2-7, with D perhaps TRBD2 (6 bases). The germline V gene has CDR1 LNHDA and CDR2 SQIVND (reference sequence). The CDR3 runs to 14 residues. The V end lost 3 bases, the J end lost 2 bases, and 11 bases lay between the germline ends. CDR3 sequence (DNA): TGTGCCAGTAGTATTAGGGACTCAGCCTACGAGCAGTACTTC. Protein sequence: CASSIRDSAYEQYF.

V usage is TRBV28 and J usage is TRBJ2-3; TRBD2 matches at 13 bases. Germline assignment: CDR1 MDHEN and CDR2 SYDVKM. The CDR3 extends over 17 amino acids. Unmatched junction bases numbered 8, after V lost 6 bases and J lost 2 bases. The CDR3 spells CASSPRTSGSLTDTQYF. CDR3 nucleotide sequence: TGTGCCAGCAGCCCTCGGACTAGCGGGAGCCTCACAGATACGCAGTATTTT.

The chain couples TRBV27 to TRBJ2-7; weak D call: TRBD2 (5 bases). Germline CDR1 and CDR2: MNHEY and SMNVEV (reference sequence). Trimming removed 8 bases from V and 1 base from J, with 9 bases in between. This CDR3 has 12 amino acids. Here the CDR3 reads CASRRASYEQYF. The CDR3 DNA is TGTGCCAGCCGGCGGGCTTCCTACGAGCAGTACTTC.